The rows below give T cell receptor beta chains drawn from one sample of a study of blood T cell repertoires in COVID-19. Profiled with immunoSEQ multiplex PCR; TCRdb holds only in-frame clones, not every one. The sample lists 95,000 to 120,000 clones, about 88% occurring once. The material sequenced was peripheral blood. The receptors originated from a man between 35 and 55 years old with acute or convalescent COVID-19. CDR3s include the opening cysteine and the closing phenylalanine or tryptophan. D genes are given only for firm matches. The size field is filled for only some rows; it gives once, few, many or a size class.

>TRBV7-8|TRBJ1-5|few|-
CASSLTHLPGHQPQHF
TGTGCCAGCAGCTTAACTCACTTGCCGGGTCATCAGCCCCAGCATTTT
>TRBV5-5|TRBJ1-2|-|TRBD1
CASSLGGQGAYGYTF
TGTGCCAGCAGCCTGGGGGGACAGGGGGCCTATGGCTACACCTTC
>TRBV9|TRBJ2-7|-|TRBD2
CASSVAPAGYYEQYF
TGTGCCAGCAGCGTAGCCCCAGCGGGGTACTACGAGCAGTACTTC
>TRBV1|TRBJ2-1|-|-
CTSSQAGAYNEQFF
TGCACCAGCAGCCAGGCGGGGGCGTACAATGAGCAGTTCTTC
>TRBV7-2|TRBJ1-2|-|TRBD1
CASSWKDRVGGYTF
TGTGCCAGCAGCTGGAAAGACAGGGTTGGTGGCTACACCTTC
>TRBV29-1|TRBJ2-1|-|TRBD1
CSALGQDRSYNEQFF
TGCAGCGCTCTGGGACAGGACCGCTCCTACAATGAGCAGTTCTTC
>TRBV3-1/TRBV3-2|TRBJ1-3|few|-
CASSPRFSGNTIYF
TGTGCCAGCAGCCCTAGGTTCTCTGGAAACACCATATATTTT
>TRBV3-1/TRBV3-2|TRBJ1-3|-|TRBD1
CASSQAGTGGNTIYF
TGTGCCAGCAGCCAAGCGGGGACAGGAGGAAACACCATATATTTT
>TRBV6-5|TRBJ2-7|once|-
CASTGGASYEQYF
TGTGCCAGCACCGGAGGGGCGTCCTACGAGCAGTACTTC
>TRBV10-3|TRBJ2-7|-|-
CAISESAGSSYEQYF
TGTGCCATCAGTGAGTCGGCGGGGAGCTCCTACGAGCAGTACTTC
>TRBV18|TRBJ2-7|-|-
CASSPPPGYEQYF
TGTGCCAGCTCACCCCCTCCCGGCTACGAGCAGTACTTC
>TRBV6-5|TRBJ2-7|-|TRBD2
CASSYLSGGIYEQYF
TGTGCCAGCAGTTACCTTAGCGGGGGGATCTACGAGCAGTACTTC
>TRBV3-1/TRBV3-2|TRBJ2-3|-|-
CASSQDHADTQYF
TGTGCCAGCAGCCAAGATCATGCAGATACGCAGTATTTT
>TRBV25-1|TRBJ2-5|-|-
CASSPDSQETQYF
TGTGCCAGCAGCCCGGACAGCCAAGAGACCCAGTACTTC
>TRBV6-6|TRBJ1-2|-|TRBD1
CASSPGTEYGYTF
TGTGCCAGCAGTCCCGGGACAGAGTATGGCTACACCTTC
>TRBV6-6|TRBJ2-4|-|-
CASSYGLAKNIQYF
TGTGCCAGCAGTTACGGGCTAGCCAAAAACATTCAGTACTTC
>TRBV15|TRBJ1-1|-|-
CATSRDSGTEAFF
TGTGCCACCAGCAGAGATTCGGGAACTGAAGCTTTCTTT
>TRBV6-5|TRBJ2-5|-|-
CASSQRYQETQYF
TGTGCCAGCAGCCAGAGGTACCAAGAGACCCAGTACTTC
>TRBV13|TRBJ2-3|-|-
CASSRTWTASQVRNTDTQYF
TGTGCCAGCAGCCGGACTTGGACAGCCTCGCAGGTTCGTAACACAGATACGCAGTATTTT
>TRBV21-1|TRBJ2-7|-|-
CASSKVASGVPTPYEQYF
TGTGCCAGCAGCAAAGTAGCCTCAGGGGTCCCAACCCCCTACGAGCAGTACTTC
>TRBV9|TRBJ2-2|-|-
CASSVDPGPSSTGELFF
TGTGCCAGCAGCGTAGATCCAGGGCCCTCGAGCACCGGGGAGCTGTTTTTT
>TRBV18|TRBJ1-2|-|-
CASSLRDYGYTF
TGTGCCAGCTCACTCCGAGACTATGGCTACACCTTC
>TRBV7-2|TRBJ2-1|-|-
CASSFLGGPGEQFF
TGTGCCAGCAGCTTTTTGGGGGGGCCAGGTGAGCAGTTCTTC
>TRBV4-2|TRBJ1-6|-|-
CASSQVGRDDSPLHF
TGTGCCAGCAGCCAAGTGGGCAGGGATGATTCACCCCTCCACTTT
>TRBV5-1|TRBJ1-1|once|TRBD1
CASSLAAGGTEAFF
TGCGCCAGCAGCTTGGCCGCAGGGGGCACTGAAGCTTTCTTT
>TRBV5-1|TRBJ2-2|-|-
CASSLLRGRAPGELFF
TGCGCCAGCAGCTTGTTAAGGGGCAGGGCCCCCGGGGAGCTGTTTTTT
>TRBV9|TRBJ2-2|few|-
CASSVASAGELFF
TGTGCCAGCAGCGTAGCTTCGGCCGGGGAGCTGTTTTTT
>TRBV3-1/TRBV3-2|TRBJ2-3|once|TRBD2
CASSQGGGTVGTQYF
TGTGCCAGCAGCCAAGGGGGGGGTACGGTGGGTACGCAGTATTTT
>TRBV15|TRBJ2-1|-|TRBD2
CATSRLAGGLGEQFF
TGTGCCACCAGCAGGCTAGCGGGGGGGCTCGGTGAGCAGTTCTTC
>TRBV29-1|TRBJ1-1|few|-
CSVEDRGRGHPYEAFF
TGCAGCGTTGAAGATCGGGGTCGGGGACACCCGTATGAAGCTTTCTTT
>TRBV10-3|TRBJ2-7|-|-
CAISERPSGGEQYF
TGTGCCATCAGTGAGAGGCCGAGCGGCGGCGAGCAGTACTTC
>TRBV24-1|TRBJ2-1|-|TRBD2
CATSDLVGGGENEQFF
TGTGCCACCAGTGATTTGGTTGGCGGGGGTGAGAATGAGCAGTTCTTC
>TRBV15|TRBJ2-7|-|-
CATSHQYYEQYF
TGTGCCACCAGCCACCAGTACTACGAGCAGTACTTC
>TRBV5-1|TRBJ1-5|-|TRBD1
CASRAGTGPTNQPQHF
TGCGCCAGCAGGGCCGGGACAGGACCGACCAATCAGCCCCAGCATTTT
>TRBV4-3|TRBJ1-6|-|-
CASSRGGVGSYNSPLHF
TGCGCCAGCAGCCGCGGCGGGGTGGGCTCCTATAATTCACCCCTCCACTTT
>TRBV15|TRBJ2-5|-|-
CATSLARETQYF
TGTGCCACCAGCCTAGCGCGGGAGACCCAGTACTTC
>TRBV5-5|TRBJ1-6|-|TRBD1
CASSRRTGDSPLHF
TGTGCCAGCAGCCGCCGGACAGGGGATTCACCCCTCCACTTT
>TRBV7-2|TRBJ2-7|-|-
CASSLMIASHEQYF
TGTGCCAGCAGCTTAATGATAGCGAGTCACGAGCAGTACTTC
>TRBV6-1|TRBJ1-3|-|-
CASSGLDFTFSGNTIYF
TGTGCCAGCAGTGGGTTAGATTTTACCTTCTCTGGAAACACCATATATTTT
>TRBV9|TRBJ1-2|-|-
CASSVEQGLGYGYTF
TGTGCCAGCAGCGTAGAACAGGGCCTGGGCTATGGCTACACCTTC
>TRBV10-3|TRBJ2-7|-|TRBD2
CAIRVLAGENYEQYF
TGTGCCATCAGAGTCCTAGCGGGGGAGAACTACGAGCAGTACTTC
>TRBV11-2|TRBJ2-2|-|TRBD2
CASSIPGGTGELFF
TGTGCCAGCAGCATCCCGGGGGGGACCGGGGAGCTGTTTTTT
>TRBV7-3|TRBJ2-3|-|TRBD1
CASSTGTGATDTQYF
TGTGCCAGCAGCACCGGGACAGGGGCCACAGATACGCAGTATTTT
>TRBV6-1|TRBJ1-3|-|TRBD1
CASSDRDRIFLENTIYF
TGTGCCAGCAGTGACCGGGACAGGATCTTTTTGGAAAACACCATATATTTT
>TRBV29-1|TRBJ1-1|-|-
CSVDRLRGRGGTEAFF
TGCAGCGTTGACCGATTAAGAGGCAGGGGTGGTACTGAAGCTTTCTTT
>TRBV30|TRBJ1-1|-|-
CAWSGQLNTEAFF
TGTGCCTGGAGTGGACAGTTGAACACTGAAGCTTTCTTT
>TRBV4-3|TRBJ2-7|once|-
CASSRSRGYEQYF
TGCGCCAGCAGCCGCAGTAGAGGATACGAGCAGTACTTC
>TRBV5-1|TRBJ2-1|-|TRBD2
CASGTSGLNEQFF
TGCGCCAGCGGGACTAGCGGATTAAATGAGCAGTTCTTC
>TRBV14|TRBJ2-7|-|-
CASSQDQGFYYEQYF
TGTGCCAGCAGCCAAGATCAGGGCTTCTACTACGAGCAGTACTTC
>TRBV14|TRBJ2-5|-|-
CASSQHQGGQETQYF
TGTGCCAGCAGCCAACACCAGGGGGGACAAGAGACCCAGTACTTC
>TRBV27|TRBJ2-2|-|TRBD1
CASSLWSGQLTGELFF
TGTGCCAGCTCTTTATGGTCGGGACAGCTCACCGGGGAGCTGTTTTTT
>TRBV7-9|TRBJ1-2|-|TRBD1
CASSLGTGIGYTF
TGTGCCAGCAGCCTGGGGACAGGGATAGGCTACACCTTC
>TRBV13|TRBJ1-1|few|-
CASSYRGTEAFF
TGTGCCAGCAGCTATAGGGGAACTGAAGCTTTCTTT
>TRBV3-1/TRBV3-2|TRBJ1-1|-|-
CASSHSQLNTEAFF
TGTGCCAGCAGCCACTCACAATTGAACACTGAAGCTTTCTTT